The 5 T cell receptor beta chains reported below all come from one sample, sequenced in a study of T cell responses to AZD1222 COVID-19 vaccine. The data were produced by immunoSEQ multiplex PCR, yet TCRdb's version contains in-frame clones alone and is incomplete. The table includes approximately 160,000 clones, about 91% detected once. The starting material was peripheral blood, obtained 28 days after the second AZD1222 dose. The source of these receptors is an adult who received the AZD1222 COVID-19 vaccine.

This rearrangement joins TRBV27 to TRBJ2-3; no firm D call. Germline CDR1 MNHEY, CDR2 SMNVEV (reference sequence). With 3 bases removed from V and 2 bases from J, the gap between germline ends came to 9 bases. This CDR3 is built from 14 residues. DNA for the CDR3: TGTGCCAGCAGTTTTATGGGCTCCACAGATACGCAGTATTTT. Its translation is CASSFMGSTDTQYF.

This chain uses TRBV5-1 with TRBJ1-2; D is possibly TRBD1 (6 bases). Trimming took off 0 bases at V and 2 bases at J, with 11 bases between the two ends. The length of the CDR3 is 15 residues. CDR1 SGHRS and CDR2 YFSETQ come from the germline V gene. In DNA form, the CDR3 reads TGCGCCAGCAGCTTGGATGTGGGGGCGAACTATGGCTACACCTTC. Protein: CASSLDVGANYGYTF.

The gene calls are TRBV18 and TRBJ1-2; TRBD1 is a possible D gene (6 bases). The CDR3 has 16 amino acids. Germline-derived CDR1 and CDR2 are KGHSH and LQKENI. The V and J ends lost 3 bases and 1 base respectively, with 15 bases between them. This CDR3 is CASSPVQGPINYGYTF. The CDR3 DNA reads TGTGCCAGCTCACCTGTCCAGGGGCCTATTAACTATGGCTACACCTTC.

This chain joins TRBV7-8 and TRBJ1-4; TRBD1 matches at 7 bases. The CDR3 sequence is 14 residues long. Losses at the gene ends were 5 bases for V and 4 bases for J; bases not matched to a gene: 4. Germline-derived CDR1 and CDR2 are SGHVS and FQNEAQ. CDR3 protein: CASSQTGRNEKLFF. The DNA of the CDR3 is TGTGCCAGCAGCCAGACAGGGCGTAATGAAAAACTGTTTTTT.

This chain uses TRBV29-1 with TRBJ1-6; the match to TRBD1 covers 7 bases. The CDR3 consists of 14 residues. V shed 6 bases, J shed 6 bases, and the junction held 8 bases outside the gene matches. CDR1 SQVTM and CDR2 ANQGSEA come from the germline V gene. The CDR3 protein is CSVLTGTANSPLHF. In DNA form, the CDR3 reads TGCAGCGTACTCACCGGGACAGCTAATTCACCCCTCCACTTT.